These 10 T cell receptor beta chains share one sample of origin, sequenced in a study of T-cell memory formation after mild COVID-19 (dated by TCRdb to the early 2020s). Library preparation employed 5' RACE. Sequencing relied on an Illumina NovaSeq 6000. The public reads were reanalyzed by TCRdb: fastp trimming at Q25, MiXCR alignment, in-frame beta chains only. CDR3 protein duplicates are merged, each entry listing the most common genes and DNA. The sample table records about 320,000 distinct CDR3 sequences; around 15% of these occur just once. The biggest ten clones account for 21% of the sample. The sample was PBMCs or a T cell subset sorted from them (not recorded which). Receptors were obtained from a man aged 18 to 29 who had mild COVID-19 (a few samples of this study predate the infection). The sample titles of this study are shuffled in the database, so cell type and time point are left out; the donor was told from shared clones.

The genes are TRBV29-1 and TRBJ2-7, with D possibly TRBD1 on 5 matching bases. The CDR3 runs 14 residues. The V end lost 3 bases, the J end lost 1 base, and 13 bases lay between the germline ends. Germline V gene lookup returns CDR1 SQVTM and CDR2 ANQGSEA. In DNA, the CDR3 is TGCAGCGTTGAGTCCCAGGGTACGTCCTACGAGCAGTACTTC. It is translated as CSVESQGTSYEQYF.

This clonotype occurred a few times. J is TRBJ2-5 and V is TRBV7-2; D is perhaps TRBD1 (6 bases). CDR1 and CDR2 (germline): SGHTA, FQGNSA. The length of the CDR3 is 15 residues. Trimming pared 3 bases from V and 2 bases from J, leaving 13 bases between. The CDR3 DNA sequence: TGTGCCAGCAGCTTCCAGCAGGGGACGCAAGAGACCCAGTACTTC. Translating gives CASSFQQGTQETQYF.

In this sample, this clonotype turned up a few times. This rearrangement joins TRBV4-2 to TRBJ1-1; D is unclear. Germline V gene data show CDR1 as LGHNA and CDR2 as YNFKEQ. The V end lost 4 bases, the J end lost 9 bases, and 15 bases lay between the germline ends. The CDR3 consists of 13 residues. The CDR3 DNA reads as TGTGCCAGCAGCCCACCCGAACGGGAAAAAGCTTTCTTT. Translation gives CASSPPEREKAFF.

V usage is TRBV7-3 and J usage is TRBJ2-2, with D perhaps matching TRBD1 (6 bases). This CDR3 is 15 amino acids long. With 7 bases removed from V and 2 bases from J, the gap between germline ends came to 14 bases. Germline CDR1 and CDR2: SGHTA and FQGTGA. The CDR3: CASKGWGQNTGELFF. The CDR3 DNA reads TGTGCCAGCAAGGGATGGGGGCAAAACACCGGGGAGCTGTTTTTT.

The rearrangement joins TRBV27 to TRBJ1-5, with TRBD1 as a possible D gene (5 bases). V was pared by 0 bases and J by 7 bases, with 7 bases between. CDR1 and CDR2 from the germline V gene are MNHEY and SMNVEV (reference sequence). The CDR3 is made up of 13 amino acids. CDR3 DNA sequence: TGTGCCAGCAGTTTATCAGGGGAACAGCCCCAGCATTTT. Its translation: CASSLSGEQPQHF.

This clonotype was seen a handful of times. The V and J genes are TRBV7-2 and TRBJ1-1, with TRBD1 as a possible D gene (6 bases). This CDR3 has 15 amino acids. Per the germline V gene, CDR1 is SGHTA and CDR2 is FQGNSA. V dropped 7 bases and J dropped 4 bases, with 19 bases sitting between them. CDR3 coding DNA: TGTGCCAGCATGAAAAGGGGGGGAGTAGGCACTGAAGCTTTCTTT. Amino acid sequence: CASMKRGGVGTEAFF.

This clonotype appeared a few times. CDR3 DNA sequence: TGTGCCAGCAGACCAGGCTTTGGAAACACCATATATTTT. Its translation is CASRPGFGNTIYF. The chain combines TRBV7-2 with TRBJ1-3; D ambiguous. With 6 bases removed from V and 3 bases from J, the gap between germline ends came to 9 bases. The CDR3 has 13 amino acids. CDR1 and CDR2 (germline): SGHTA, FQGNSA.

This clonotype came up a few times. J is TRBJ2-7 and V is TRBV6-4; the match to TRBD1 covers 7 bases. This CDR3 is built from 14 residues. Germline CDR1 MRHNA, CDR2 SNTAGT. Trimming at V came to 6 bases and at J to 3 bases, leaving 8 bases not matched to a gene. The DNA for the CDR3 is TGTGCCAGCAGGGCACGGACAGGATGCTACGAGCAGTACGTC. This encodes CASRARTGCYEQYV.

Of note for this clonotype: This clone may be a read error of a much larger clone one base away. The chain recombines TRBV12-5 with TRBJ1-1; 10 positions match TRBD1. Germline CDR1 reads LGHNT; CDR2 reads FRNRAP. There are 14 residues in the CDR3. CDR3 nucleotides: TGTGCTAGTGGATGGGGGACAGGGGTGACTGAAGCTATCTTT. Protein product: CASGWGTGVTEAIF.

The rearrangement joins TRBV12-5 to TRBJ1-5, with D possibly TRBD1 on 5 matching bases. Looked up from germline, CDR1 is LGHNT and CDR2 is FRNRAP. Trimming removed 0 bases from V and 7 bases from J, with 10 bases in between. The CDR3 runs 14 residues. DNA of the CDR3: TGTGCTAGTGGTTTGGTTGGGGACGGACAGCCCCAGCATTTT. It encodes CASGLVGDGQPQHF. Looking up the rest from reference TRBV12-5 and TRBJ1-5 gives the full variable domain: DARVTQTPRHKVTEMGQEVTMRCQPILGHNTVFWYRQTMMQGLELLAYFRNRAPLDDSGMPKDRFSAEMPDATLATLKIQPSEPRDSAVYFCASGLVGDGQPQHFGDGTRLSIL.